This TCR beta chain was captured by sequencing in a study of T cells in Graves' hyperthyroidism and ophthalmopathy. Background on the study: Peripheral blood was taken when the disease was first diagnosed, before any treatment began.

The investigators amplified TCR beta CDR3 regions from RNA transcripts. The HTBI primer set was used in a first-round RT-PCR of the TCR CDR3. MiXCR, applied by TCRdb to the multiplex PCR reads, yields one record per CDR3 protein. The sample lists hundreds of thousands of distinct CDR3 sequences; more than 15% were seen once. Using around 10 ml of fresh peripheral blood, PBMCs were prepared. The CDR3 is 13 residues long. Trimming at V came to 5 bases and at J to 7 bases, leaving 2 bases not matched to a gene. Germline V CDR1 and CDR2: SQVTM, ANQGSEA. Overall study findings and caveats: In simple terms, a model built on 13 V-J features told ophthalmopathy apart from stable hyperthyroidism. Blood shared most expanded thyroid clonotypes above 0.001.

This clonotype showed up just a few times. Its antigen remains unidentified. Input material: blood. The source is a woman in her thirties or forties with Graves' ophthalmopathy. The V gene is TRBV29-1, the J gene TRBJ2-1; TRBD2 agrees at 13 bases. The CDR3 loop is CSVPGLAGNEQFF. The CDR3 bases are TGCAGCGTTCCGGGACTAGCGGGGAATGAGCAGTTCTTC.